The sequence of this T cell receptor (beta chain) was determined in a study of blood T cell repertoires in COVID-19. V was cut by 7 bases and J by 7 bases, with 11 bases left in between. This CDR3 has 13 residues. The germline gives CDR1 MNHEY, CDR2 SMNVEV (reference sequence). Profiling relied on immunoSEQ multiplex PCR, and the TCRdb table lists in-frame clones only, not all of them. The data hold a few hundred thousand clones, with 80% to 90% observed a single time. The sequence derives from a woman between 45 and 60 years old who had recovered from COVID-19. The chain couples TRBV27 to TRBJ1-6; D is possibly TRBD1 (5 bases). Source material: PBMCs or T cells enriched from blood (not recorded which). The CDR3 DNA sequence: TGTGCCAGCACCTGGGGGGTAAATTCACCCCTCCACTTT. Protein: CASTWGVNSPLHF.